A single sample is the source of the 26 T cell receptor beta chains below, sequenced in a study of chemoradiotherapy in HPV16-positive cancers. Sequenced by immunoSEQ multiplex PCR; TCRdb stores in-frame clones only, minus some. The repertoire holds roughly 6,100 clones, with 65% to 85% as singletons. The sequences come from tumor tissue, collected from a patient who underwent chemoradiotherapy. The source is a human donor with HPV-associated anogenital cancer.

V usage is TRBV27 and J usage is TRBJ2-5; D not certain. The V and J ends lost 8 bases and 2 bases respectively, with 12 bases between them. Looked up from germline, CDR1 is MNHEY and CDR2 is SMNVEV (reference sequence). The CDR3 is 13 amino acids. CDR3 bases: TGTGCCAGCCGGTTAGGTGGGCAAGAGACCCAGTACTTC. Translation gives CASRLGGQETQYF.

The CDR3 nucleotides are TGTGCCAGCAGTTACTCAGGTGGCAATCAGCCCCAGCATTTT. Translated: CASSYSGGNQPQHF. The V call is TRBV6-5, the J call TRBJ1-5; no firm D call. V lost 0 bases, J lost 2 bases, and 5 bases lay in between. This CDR3 is 14 amino acids long. In germline, CDR1 is MNHEY, CDR2 SVGAGI.

This chain connects TRBV7-9 to TRBJ1-5; the D gene is possibly TRBD1 (6 bases). The V end lost 3 bases, the J end lost 7 bases, and 10 bases lay between the germline ends. CDR1 and CDR2 (germline): SEHNR, FQNEAQ (reference sequence). This CDR3 is built from 13 residues. CDR3 loop: CASSLNRDQPQHF. The CDR3 bases are TGTGCCAGCAGCTTGAACAGGGACCAGCCCCAGCATTTT.

The chain carries TRBV7-2 and TRBJ2-7; TRBD2 agrees at 13 bases. Germline CDR1 SGHTA, CDR2 FQGNSA. The V and J ends lost 4 bases and 5 bases, in that order; junction bases with no gene match: 2. CDR3 length: 14 residues. The CDR3 DNA sequence: TGTGCCAGCAGCTCTGGACTAGCGGGAGACGAGCAGTACTTC. This codes for CASSSGLAGDEQYF. Full variable domain (outside the CDR3, taken from reference TRBV7-2 and TRBJ2-7): GAGVSQSPSNKVTEKGKDVELRCDPISGHTALYWYRQSLGQGLEFLIYFQGNSAPDKSGLPSDRFSAERTGGSVSTLTIQRTQQEDSAVYLCASSSGLAGDEQYFGPGTRLTVT.

This chain connects TRBV6-5 to TRBJ1-2; TRBD1 matches at 8 bases. Germline CDR1 reads MNHEY; CDR2 reads SVGAGI. The CDR3 spans 15 residues. After removal of 2 bases from V and 6 bases from J, the junction contained 8 bases not matched to a gene. The CDR3, as DNA: TGTGCCAGCAGTTACGATTCGGACAGGGTCAATGGCTACACCTTC. Residues: CASSYDSDRVNGYTF.

The gene calls are TRBV18 and TRBJ1-2; no firm D call. Germline CDR1 and CDR2: KGHSH and LQKENI. CDR3 length equals 16 residues. Trimming removed 0 bases at V and 8 bases at J, with 19 bases between. The CDR3 protein is CASSPPNKYPRGGYTF. In DNA, the CDR3 is TGTGCCAGCTCACCACCGAACAAATATCCAAGAGGGGGCTACACCTTC.

This rearrangement joins TRBV27 to TRBJ2-7, with a tentative D call TRBD2 (6 bases). The germline gives CDR1 MNHEY, CDR2 SMNVEV (reference sequence). The CDR3 totals 14 residues. Trimming removed 1 base at V and 5 bases at J, with 12 bases between. The CDR3 spells CASSLWAGQDEQYF. For the CDR3, the DNA is TGTGCCAGCAGTTTATGGGCGGGGCAAGACGAGCAGTACTTC.

This chain links TRBV5-1 with TRBJ1-1, with no clear D. V lost 3 bases and J 1 base, leaving 4 bases between the germline ends. CDR1 and CDR2 from the germline V gene are SGHRS and YFSETQ. The CDR3 loop spans 12 amino acids. CDR3 sequence reads: CASSSPNTEAFF. In nucleotides, the CDR3 is TGCGCCAGCAGCTCCCCGAACACTGAAGCTTTCTTT.

This clone was detected a few times. V gene TRBV5-4 combines with J gene TRBJ1-1; D unclear. This CDR3 has 13 residues. V dropped 0 bases and J dropped 5 bases, with 8 bases sitting between them. Germline CDR1 reads SGHNT; CDR2 reads YYREEE (reference sequence). The CDR3 loop reads CASSLDLSTEAFF. The CDR3 nucleotides are TGTGCCAGCAGCTTGGATTTATCGACTGAAGCTTTCTTT.

This sequence joins TRBV30 and TRBJ2-1; D gene unclear. The CDR3 is 13 residues long. The V end lost 0 bases, the J end lost 6 bases, and 9 bases lay between the germline ends. Germline values: CDR1 GTSNPN, CDR2 SVGIG (reference sequence). For the CDR3, the DNA is TGTGCCTGGAGTGTACAGCGTTTCAATGAGCAGTTCTTC. This gives the protein CAWSVQRFNEQFF.

This clone was picked up a small number of times. The chain carries TRBV18 and TRBJ2-7; weak D call: TRBD1 (5 bases). Per germline, CDR1 KGHSH and CDR2 LQKENI. The ends were cut back, 6 bases at V and 3 bases at J, with 18 bases in the middle. The CDR3 has 15 residues. In DNA form, the CDR3 reads TGTGCCAGCTCCTCCAAGACAGTCAATCTCTACGAGCAGTACTTC. This encodes CASSSKTVNLYEQYF.

The chain has TRBV5-1 and TRBJ1-3; D is perhaps TRBD1 (6 bases). V shed 2 bases and J shed 0 bases, with 9 bases lying between them. The CDR3 consists of 15 residues. Germline CDR1 SGHRS, CDR2 YFSETQ. The CDR3 sequence: CASSLLTGSGNTIYF. The DNA for the CDR3 is TGCGCCAGCAGCTTACTGACAGGCTCTGGAAACACCATATATTTT.

In its sample, this clone was seen a few times. The V call is TRBV7-9, the J call TRBJ2-2; TRBD2 matches at 7 bases. The CDR3 extends over 16 amino acids. With 1 base clipped from V and 6 bases from J, the junction kept 8 bases outside the gene matches. Germline values: CDR1 SEHNR, CDR2 FQNEAQ (reference sequence). The CDR3 sequence is CASSLEAGVSAGELFF. CDR3 in DNA: TGTGCCAGCAGCTTAGAGGCGGGAGTCAGCGCCGGGGAGCTGTTTTTT.

This clone was seen more than once but under ten times. The chain uses TRBV7-9 and TRBJ1-1, with D maybe TRBD1 (5 bases). Germline V gene lookup returns CDR1 SEHNR and CDR2 FQNEAQ (reference sequence). V was pared by 5 bases and J by 1 base, with 11 bases between. This CDR3 has 14 residues. The CDR3 bases are TGTGCCAGCAGCCGGCACACAGGGAACACTGAAGCTTTCTTT. It encodes CASSRHTGNTEAFF.

The rearrangement joins TRBV5-1 to TRBJ2-3; the match to TRBD2 covers 9 bases. Germline-derived CDR1 and CDR2 are SGHRS and YFSETQ. The CDR3 spans 16 residues. V was pared by 3 bases and J by 1 base, with 6 bases of the junction left unmatched. CDR3 residues: CASSSLAGAGTDTQYF. In DNA, the CDR3 is TGCGCCAGCAGCTCCTTAGCGGGAGCGGGCACAGATACGCAGTATTTT.

This clone turned up a few times. The genes are TRBV7-9 and TRBJ1-1; D possibly corresponds to TRBD1 (5 bases). In germline, CDR1 is SEHNR, CDR2 FQNEAQ (reference sequence). The CDR3 extends over 13 amino acids. The ends were cut back, 5 bases at V and 7 bases at J, with 14 bases in the middle. DNA of the CDR3: TGTGCCAGCAGCCCATGGGGGGGTCATGAAGCTTTCTTT. Translated, it gives CASSPWGGHEAFF.

The chain combines TRBV10-3 with TRBJ2-5; 9 bases line up with TRBD2. J gave up 5 bases and V 10 bases, and 8 bases lay outside the gene matches. CDR3 length equals 13 residues. Germline-derived CDR1 and CDR2 are ENHRY and SYGVKD. CDR3 in DNA: TGTGCCAGCCAGATAGCGGGGGCCGAGACCCAGTACTTC. Its translation is CASQIAGAETQYF.

The chain carries TRBV13 and TRBJ2-1; D is unresolved. The CDR3 has 14 residues. The germline V and J ends were trimmed by 8 bases and 8 bases, with 19 bases remaining between them. Germline V CDR1 and CDR2: PRHDT, FYEKMQ (reference sequence). The CDR3 region is CASHLGGGRYEQFF. CDR3 DNA: TGTGCCAGCCACCTGGGTGGTGGTCGCTATGAGCAGTTCTTC.

The rearrangement joins TRBV15 to TRBJ2-1; D gene ambiguous. Trimming cost V 2 bases and J 4 bases, with 6 bases left between them. CDR1 and CDR2 from the germline V gene are LNHNV and YYDKDF (reference sequence). This CDR3 has 13 amino acids. CDR3 DNA sequence: TGTGCCACCAGCAGACCTTCTTACAATGAGCAGTTCTTC. Amino acids: CATSRPSYNEQFF.

V usage is TRBV5-1 and J usage is TRBJ1-5; 7 positions match TRBD1. This CDR3 contains 15 residues. Trimming took 0 bases from V and 2 from J; bases not matched to a gene: 2. CDR1 is SGHRS and CDR2 is YFSETQ in the germline V gene. As DNA, the CDR3 is TGCGCCAGCAGCTTGGAAGGGGGCCGCAATCAGCCCCAGCATTTT. Protein: CASSLEGGRNQPQHF.

CDR3 region: CAIRESSGNTIYF. CDR3 nucleotides: TGTGCCATCAGGGAATCCTCTGGAAACACCATATATTTT. This chain links TRBV10-3 with TRBJ1-3; D is unresolved. V was clipped by 6 bases and J by 0 bases, with 6 bases between them. The germline V gene encodes CDR1 ENHRY and CDR2 SYGVKD. The CDR3 is 13 residues long.

V and J are TRBV10-3 and TRBJ1-1; TRBD1 is a possible D gene (6 bases). Germline V lookup: CDR1 ENHRY, CDR2 SYGVKD. This CDR3 contains 13 residues. V shed 5 bases and J shed 1 base, with 8 bases lying between them. CDR3 protein: CAISTGPNTEAFF. In DNA form, the CDR3 reads TGTGCCATCAGTACAGGGCCGAACACTGAAGCTTTCTTT.

The chain combines TRBV2 with TRBJ1-5; D ambiguous. Trimming removed 0 bases from V and 7 bases from J, with 7 bases in between. The CDR3 runs 13 residues. The germline CDR1 and CDR2 sequences are SNHLY and FYNNEI. The DNA of the CDR3 is TGTGCCAGCAGTGAAGCCCAGCGGCAGCCCCAGCATTTT. It specifies CASSEAQRQPQHF.

The rearrangement joins TRBV7-9 to TRBJ2-7; the D is unclear. Trimming shortened V by 1 base and J by 7 bases, and 11 bases separated the two germline ends. CDR3 size: 13 residues. Germline CDR1 SEHNR, CDR2 FQNEAQ (reference sequence). CDR3 in DNA: TGTGCCAGCAGCTTAGTACCCGTGCGGGAGCAGTACTTC. Its protein product is CASSLVPVREQYF. The full variable domain, with the rest looked up from reference TRBV7-9 and TRBJ2-7, is DTGVSQNPRHKITKRGQNVTFRCDPISEHNRLYWYRQTLGQGPEFLTYFQNEAQLEKSRLLSDRFSAERPKGSFSTLEIQRTEQGDSAMYLCASSLVPVREQYFGPGTRLTVT.

This rearrangement joins TRBV11-3 to TRBJ2-1; D is perhaps TRBD2 (6 bases). Per germline, CDR1 SGHNT and CDR2 YENEEA. There are 15 residues in the CDR3. Trimming took off 1 base at V and 5 bases at J, with 12 bases between the two ends. CDR3 nucleotides: TGTGCCAGCAGCTTAGGGGCGGGATCCCACAATGAGCAGTTCTTC. This encodes CASSLGAGSHNEQFF. The whole variable domain, remainder taken from reference TRBV11-3 and TRBJ2-1, is EAGVVQSPRYKIIEKKQPVAFWCNPISGHNTLYWYLQNLGQGPELLIRYENEEAVDDSQLPKDRFSAERLKGVDSTLKIQPAELGDSAVYLCASSLGAGSHNEQFFGPGTRLTVL.

The chain combines TRBV19 with TRBJ2-7; 13 positions match TRBD2. This CDR3 region has 14 residues. Germline assignment: CDR1 LNHDA and CDR2 SQIVND (reference sequence). The V gene end was trimmed by 8 bases and the J gene end by 4 bases; junction bases not matched to a gene: 5. The CDR3 region is CASERTSGSYEQYF. CDR3 bases: TGTGCCAGTGAAAGGACTAGCGGGAGTTACGAGCAGTACTTC.